This TCR beta chain was retrieved from a study of T cells after yellow fever vaccination. V lost 6 bases and J 1 base, leaving 15 bases between the germline ends. Germline CDR1 reads SEHNR; CDR2 reads FQNEAQ (reference sequence). The CDR3 runs to 15 residues. Points from the study as a whole: FACS-sorted repertoires could harbor abundant contaminating bulk-population clonotypes. Weaker, the secondary response had a peak occurring faster, on day 5 versus 15.

This clonotype was observed a handful of times. The antigen is unknown. Template-switching 5'RACE yielded the TCR cDNA; a universal primer site and UMIs were added in the process. Each CDR3 protein gets one entry after TCRdb re-called the 5' RACE reads with MiXCR. The data show approximately 160,000 distinct CDR3 sequences, around 9.7% seen once. This sequence joins TRBV7-9 and TRBJ2-5, with D unresolved. The material sequenced was CD8+ T cells sorted from PBMCs, taken 45 days after the yellow fever booster vaccination. This sequence originates from a man between 18 and 29 years old who received the YFV17D yellow fever vaccine. The CDR3 is CASRGQTNIQETQYF. The CDR3 DNA is TGTGCCAGCAGAGGGCAGACCAACATCCAAGAGACCCAGTACTTC.